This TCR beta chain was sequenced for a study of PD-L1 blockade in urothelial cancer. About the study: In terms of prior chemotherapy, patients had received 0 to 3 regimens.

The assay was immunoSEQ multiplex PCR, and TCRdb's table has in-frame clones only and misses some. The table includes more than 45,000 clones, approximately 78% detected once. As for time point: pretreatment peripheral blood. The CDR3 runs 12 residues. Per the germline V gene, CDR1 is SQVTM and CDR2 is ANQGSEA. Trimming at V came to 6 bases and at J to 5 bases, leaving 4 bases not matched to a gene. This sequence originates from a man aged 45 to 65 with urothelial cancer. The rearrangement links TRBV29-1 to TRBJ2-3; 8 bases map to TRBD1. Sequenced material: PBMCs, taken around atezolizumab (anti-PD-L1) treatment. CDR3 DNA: TGCAGCGTAGGACAGGGAGTAGATACGCAGTATTTT. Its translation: CSVGQGVDTQYF.